The present T cell receptor beta chain was sequenced within a study of OX40 agonist ivuxolimab in advanced cancers. Across the whole study: As their treatment, patients were administered ivuxolimab, an agonistic anti-OX40 (CD134) antibody. Previous treatment with anti-PD-1, anti-PD-L1 or anti-CTLA-4 therapy was allowed; less than 45% had received some.

Assay: immunoSEQ multiplex PCR; the TCRdb copy retains only in-frame clones and omits some. This sample has tens of thousands of clones; around four fifths occur once, and the top ten carry 2.5% to 3%. V lost 6 bases, J lost 1 base, and 3 bases stayed unmatched. The CDR3 is 14 amino acids. Germline values: CDR1 MRHNA, CDR2 SNTAGT. The source was CD4+ or CD8+ T cells sorted from blood, collected in a trial of the OX40 agonist ivuxolimab. This TCR was recovered from an adult with an advanced solid tumor such as melanoma, head and neck, liver or kidney cancer. The gene calls are TRBV6-4 and TRBJ1-1; 9 bases are shared with TRBD1. DNA for the CDR3: TGTGCCAGCAGAGGACAGGGGAAGAACACTGAAGCTTTCTTT. Translated, it gives CASRGQGKNTEAFF.